Each of the 32 T cell receptor beta chains below was sequenced from the same sample in a study of blood T cell repertoires in COVID-19. The method was immunoSEQ multiplex PCR; TCRdb's version includes in-frame clones alone and lacks a portion of them. The data contain some 400,000 clones, about 90% of them singletons. Input material: peripheral blood. Receptors originate from a woman aged 60 to 75 with COVID-19, enrolled during active disease.

The rearrangement links TRBV6-6 to TRBJ2-7; D remains ambiguous. V lost 2 bases, J lost 3 bases, and 11 bases lay in between. CDR1 and CDR2 (germline): MNHNY, SVGAGI (reference sequence). This CDR3 comprises 14 residues. CDR3 sequence reads: CASSYGSDFYEQYF. CDR3 nucleotide sequence: TGTGCCAGCAGTTACGGTTCTGACTTCTACGAGCAGTACTTC.

The chain uses TRBV4-2 and TRBJ2-7; the D gene is possibly TRBD1 (6 bases). The CDR3 is 15 amino acids. From germline, CDR1 is LGHNA and CDR2 YNFKEQ. Trimming took 1 base from V and 3 from J, leaving 13 bases between them. CDR3 nucleotides: TGTGCCAGCAGCCAAGGAAGTACAGGGAACTACGAGCAGTACTTC. As protein: CASSQGSTGNYEQYF.

J is TRBJ2-7 and V is TRBV7-9; D remains unclear. Trimming removed 4 bases from V and 7 bases from J, with 11 bases in between. Germline loops: CDR1 SEHNR, CDR2 FQNEAQ (reference sequence). This CDR3 spans 12 amino acids. The CDR3 protein is CASSSGRREQYF. CDR3 nucleotides: TGTGCCAGCAGCTCCGGTCGGCGGGAGCAGTACTTC. Based on the CDR3 plus reference TRBV7-9 and TRBJ2-7, the full variable domain is DTGVSQNPRHKITKRGQNVTFRCDPISEHNRLYWYRQTLGQGPEFLTYFQNEAQLEKSRLLSDRFSAERPKGSFSTLEIQRTEQGDSAMYLCASSSGRREQYFGPGTRLTVT.

The chain employs TRBV19 and TRBJ1-2; TRBD1 might be the D (5 bases). Germline V CDR1 and CDR2: LNHDA, SQIVND (reference sequence). This CDR3 has 14 residues. Trimming cost V 5 bases and J 4 bases, with 14 bases left between them. CDR3 DNA sequence: TGTGCCAGTAGTCGCCGGGACGGGGGCTATGGCTACACCTTC. It translates to CASSRRDGGYGYTF. The entire variable domain, with the rest obtained from reference TRBV19 and TRBJ1-2, is as follows: DGGITQSPKYLFRKEGQNVTLSCEQNLNHDAMYWYRQDPGQGLRLIYYSQIVNDFQKGDIAEGYSVSREKKESFPLTVTSAQKNPTAFYLCASSRRDGGYGYTFGSGTRLTVV.

There are a few counts of this clone. The chain has TRBV6-5 and TRBJ2-2; maybe TRBD1 (6 bases). Germline CDR1 reads MNHEY; CDR2 reads SVGAGI. V lost 6 bases and J lost 1, with 9 bases in between. CDR3 length equals 14 residues. In DNA, the CDR3 is TGTGCCAGCAGGCTACAGGGGAACACCGGGGAGCTGTTTTTT. This encodes CASRLQGNTGELFF.

The rearrangement joins TRBV3-1 (or the pseudogene TRBV3-2) to TRBJ1-2, with 7 nucleotides matching TRBD1. The CDR3 loop spans 15 amino acids. Trimming removed 0 bases from V and 3 bases from J; junction bases left unmatched: 4. The germline CDR1 and CDR2 sequences are LGHDT and YNNKEL (reference sequence). CDR3 sequence: CASSQDRGRYYGYTF. The CDR3 DNA reads TGTGCCAGCAGCCAAGATAGGGGGCGCTACTATGGCTACACCTTC.

The chain uses TRBV7-3 and TRBJ1-3, with D unclear. From germline, CDR1 is SGHTA and CDR2 FQGTGA. V lost 1 base, J lost 1 base, and 11 bases lay in between. This CDR3 has 16 amino acids. CDR3 sequence reads: CASSLNRPGSGNTIYF. The DNA for the CDR3 is TGTGCCAGCAGCTTAAATCGGCCCGGGTCTGGAAACACCATATATTTT.

This clone appeared a few times. The chain joins TRBV30 to TRBJ2-1; D not certain. Germline CDR1 is GTSNPN and CDR2 is SVGIG (reference sequence). V was cut by 1 base and J by 8 bases, with 6 bases left in between. CDR3 length: 11 residues. The CDR3 protein is CAWSATYEQFF. The CDR3 DNA reads TGTGCCTGGAGTGCGACTTATGAGCAGTTCTTC.

V and J are TRBV19 and TRBJ1-4; D not certain. Germline V gene data show CDR1 as LNHDA and CDR2 as SQIVND (reference sequence). V lost 5 bases, J lost 3 bases, and 10 bases lay in between. The CDR3 extends over 14 amino acids. The CDR3 region is CASSARGANEKLFF. CDR3 coding DNA: TGTGCCAGTAGTGCCCGGGGAGCTAATGAAAAACTGTTTTTT. Variable domain in full (rest from reference TRBV19 and TRBJ1-4): DGGITQSPKYLFRKEGQNVTLSCEQNLNHDAMYWYRQDPGQGLRLIYYSQIVNDFQKGDIAEGYSVSREKKESFPLTVTSAQKNPTAFYLCASSARGANEKLFFGSGTQLSVL.

This chain joins TRBV18 and TRBJ1-2; 8 nucleotides match TRBD1. The germline gives CDR1 KGHSH, CDR2 LQKENI. The V and J ends lost 3 bases and 8 bases, in that order; junction bases with no gene match: 8. The CDR3 runs 14 residues. CDR3 residues: CASSPLTGESGYTF. The DNA of the CDR3 is TGTGCCAGCTCACCCTTGACAGGGGAGAGCGGCTACACCTTC.

The gene calls are TRBV30 and TRBJ2-7, with D tentatively TRBD2 (6 bases). Germline V lookup: CDR1 GTSNPN, CDR2 SVGIG (reference sequence). Between the trimmed V and J ends, which lost 2 bases and 3 bases, there was a span of 14 bases. The CDR3 sequence is 14 residues long. CDR3 sequence (DNA): TGTGCCTGGAGTCATCGGGGGAGAGGCTACGAGCAGTACTTC. This gives the protein CAWSHRGRGYEQYF. The entire variable domain, with the rest obtained from reference TRBV30 and TRBJ2-7, is as follows: SQTIHQWPATLVQPVGSPLSLECTVEGTSNPNLYWYRQAAGRGLQLLFYSVGIGQISSEVPQNLSASRPQDRQFILSSKKLLLSDSGFYLCAWSHRGRGYEQYFGPGTRLTVT.

The chain has TRBV6-5 and TRBJ1-2, with 10 bases that match TRBD1. After removal of 0 bases from V and 7 bases from J, the junction contained 8 bases not matched to a gene. The CDR3 extends over 16 amino acids. The V gene's germline CDR1 is MNHEY and CDR2 SVGAGI. CDR3 DNA sequence: TGTGCCAGCAGTTACTCGGTTCGGGACAGGGGCTTTGGCTACACCTTC. Translated, it gives CASSYSVRDRGFGYTF.

Written as DNA, the CDR3 is TGTGCCAGCAGCCTCAGGGGTGCAACTAATGAAAAACTGTTTTTT. It translates to CASSLRGATNEKLFF. The rearrangement joins TRBV9 to TRBJ1-4, with D maybe TRBD1 (6 bases). Germline V lookup: CDR1 SGDLS, CDR2 YYNGEE. The CDR3 runs to 15 residues. Trimming removed 4 bases from V and 0 bases from J, with 10 bases in between.

The chain links TRBV6-5 to TRBJ2-7; D ambiguous. Trimming removed 4 bases from V and 6 bases from J, with 13 bases in between. Germline assignment: CDR1 MNHEY and CDR2 SVGAGI. This CDR3 contains 13 residues. CDR3 in amino acids: CASSWSDSSEQYF. CDR3 bases: TGTGCCAGCAGTTGGAGCGATTCTTCCGAGCAGTACTTC.

This clone came up once. The chain recombines TRBV3-1 (or the pseudogene TRBV3-2) with TRBJ2-7; weak D call: TRBD1 (6 bases). CDR3 length: 13 amino acids. The V gene's germline CDR1 is LGHDT and CDR2 YNNKEL (reference sequence). V lost 8 bases and J lost 0, with 11 bases in between. CDR3 bases: TGTGCCAGCTCCAGGGACAACTCCTACGAGCAGTACTTC. It is translated as CASSRDNSYEQYF.

V usage is TRBV9 and J usage is TRBJ2-2, with D uncertain. V gave up 0 bases and J gave up 1 base, with 7 bases separating them. The CDR3 is made up of 15 amino acids. Germline V gives CDR1 SGDLS, CDR2 YYNGEE. The CDR3 DNA is TGTGCCAGCAGCGTAGTACCGGGGAACACCGGGGAGCTGTTTTTT. This sequence encodes CASSVVPGNTGELFF. The entire variable domain, with the rest obtained from reference TRBV9 and TRBJ2-2, is as follows: DSGVTQTPKHLITATGQRVTLRCSPRSGDLSVYWYQQSLDQGLQFLIQYYNGEERAKGNILERFSAQQFPDLHSELNLSSLELGDSALYFCASSVVPGNTGELFFGEGSRLTVL.

This clone was seen a handful of times. V gene TRBV18 combines with J gene TRBJ1-4, with no clear D. Germline lookup yields CDR1 KGHSH and CDR2 LQKENI. V was pared by 3 bases and J by 0 bases, with 11 bases between. This CDR3 is built from 16 residues. CDR3 residues: CASSPNVAATNEKLFF. For the CDR3, the DNA is TGTGCCAGCTCACCTAATGTGGCTGCAACTAATGAAAAACTGTTTTTT. The variable domain in full, completed from reference TRBV18 and TRBJ1-4, reads NAGVMQNPRHLVRRRGQEARLRCSPMKGHSHVYWYRQLPEEGLKFMVYLQKENIIDESGMPKERFSAEFPKEGPSILRIQQVVRGDSAAYFCASSPNVAATNEKLFFGSGTQLSVL.

The CDR3 DNA reads as TGTGCCAGCAGTGAAGACAGGGGTCTATCACCCCTCCACTTT. Translation: CASSEDRGLSPLHF. The chain employs TRBV2 and TRBJ1-6; 7 bases match TRBD1. Looked up from germline, CDR1 is SNHLY and CDR2 is FYNNEI. The V gene end was trimmed by 1 base and the J gene end by 10 bases; junction bases not matched to a gene: 4. The CDR3 extends over 14 amino acids.

The chain links TRBV7-9 to TRBJ2-7; the D gene is possibly TRBD2 (5 bases). There are 17 residues in the CDR3. V lost 1 base and J 0 bases, leaving 16 bases between the germline ends. Germline V gene sequence: CDR1 SEHNR, CDR2 FQNEAQ (reference sequence). This chain's CDR3 is CASSLGGGRLLSYEQYF. The CDR3 coding sequence is TGTGCCAGCAGCTTAGGAGGAGGCCGGTTACTCTCCTACGAGCAGTACTTC.

This chain uses TRBV28 with TRBJ2-1; possible D gene TRBD2, 5 bases. V was clipped by 5 bases and J by 7 bases, with 9 bases between them. Looked up from germline, CDR1 is MDHEN and CDR2 is SYDVKM. CDR3 length: 12 residues. CDR3 loop: CASSLGVNEQFF. CDR3 nucleotide sequence: TGTGCCAGCAGTCTGGGAGTGAATGAGCAGTTCTTC.

The rearrangement joins TRBV6-5 to TRBJ1-1; D possibly corresponds to TRBD1 (5 bases). This CDR3 is built from 13 residues. Germline CDR1 is MNHEY and CDR2 is SVGAGI. V was trimmed by 6 bases and J by 4 bases, leaving 12 bases between them. CDR3 protein: CASSPGGFTEAFF. In nucleotides, the CDR3 is TGTGCCAGCAGCCCGGGGGGGTTCACTGAAGCTTTCTTT.

The chain uses TRBV7-2 and TRBJ1-1; no definite D call. V shed 5 bases and J shed 0 bases, with 13 bases lying between them. There are 15 residues in the CDR3. Germline loops: CDR1 SGHTA, CDR2 FQGNSA. Written as DNA, the CDR3 is TGTGCCAGCAGCAGGCCAGAAACTATGAACACTGAAGCTTTCTTT. It specifies CASSRPETMNTEAFF. Full variable domain (outside the CDR3, taken from reference TRBV7-2 and TRBJ1-1): GAGVSQSPSNKVTEKGKDVELRCDPISGHTALYWYRQSLGQGLEFLIYFQGNSAPDKSGLPSDRFSAERTGGSVSTLTIQRTQQEDSAVYLCASSRPETMNTEAFFGQGTRLTVV.

The chain recombines TRBV5-1 with TRBJ2-5, with 11 bases matching TRBD2. This CDR3 is built from 15 residues. J gave up 5 bases and V 2 bases, and 5 bases lay outside the gene matches. Germline CDR1 SGHRS, CDR2 YFSETQ. The CDR3 DNA reads as TGCGCCAGCAGCTTCGGACTAGCGGGCCTGGAGACCCAGTACTTC. Amino acid sequence: CASSFGLAGLETQYF.

This clone occurred a few times. The rearrangement links TRBV6-1 to TRBJ1-5, with 7 bases that match TRBD1. The CDR3 length is 15 residues. Germline V lookup: CDR1 MNHNS, CDR2 SASEGT. V shed 0 bases and J 9 bases; nucleotides not matched to a gene: 8. CDR3 amino acids: CASSEAPGGKLPQHF. CDR3 nucleotides: TGTGCCAGCAGTGAAGCCCCAGGGGGGAAGTTGCCCCAGCATTTT.

This chain connects TRBV5-4 to TRBJ1-2; TRBD1 is a possible D gene (6 bases). Trimming took 1 base from V and 6 from J, leaving 10 bases between them. This CDR3 spans 13 amino acids. The germline CDR1 and CDR2 sequences are SGHNT and YYREEE (reference sequence). This chain's CDR3 is CASSLPDRDGYTF. The DNA for the CDR3 is TGTGCCAGCAGCTTGCCGGACAGAGATGGCTACACCTTC.

V gene TRBV10-3 combines with J gene TRBJ1-2, with TRBD1 matching over 10 bases. Per the germline V gene, CDR1 is ENHRY and CDR2 is SYGVKD. This CDR3 spans 16 amino acids. V dropped 0 bases and J dropped 4; count of bases not matched to a gene: 5. The CDR3 spells CAISESGQGLGYGYTF. The CDR3 DNA reads TGTGCCATCAGTGAGTCGGGACAGGGGCTTGGCTATGGCTACACCTTC.

The chain employs TRBV6-5 and TRBJ2-5; D may be TRBD2 (7 bases). Germline V gene data show CDR1 as MNHEY and CDR2 as SVGAGI. This CDR3 is 15 amino acids long. Trimming left V 8 bases short and J 1 base short, with 17 bases between. In nucleotides, the CDR3 is TGTGCCAGCCGCGACCGGGGGGCACCCCAAGAGACCCAGTACTTC. This translates into CASRDRGAPQETQYF.

The chain combines TRBV15 with TRBJ1-2, with D maybe TRBD1 (5 bases). From germline, CDR1 is LNHNV and CDR2 YYDKDF (reference sequence). The CDR3 loop spans 17 amino acids. V was clipped by 0 bases and J by 7 bases, with 21 bases between them. The CDR3: CATSRDSSLGARVGYTF. The CDR3 coding sequence is TGTGCCACCAGCAGAGATTCTAGTTTAGGGGCGCGCGTTGGCTACACCTTC. The full variable domain, its missing parts supplied by reference TRBV15 and TRBJ1-2, is DAMVIQNPRYQVTQFGKPVTLSCSQTLNHNVMYWYQQKSSQAPKLLFHYYDKDFNNEADTPDNFQSRRPNTSFCFLDIRSPGLGDTAMYLCATSRDSSLGARVGYTFGSGTRLTVV.

The chain has TRBV4-2 and TRBJ2-1; TRBD2 matches 13 bases. CDR1 is LGHNA and CDR2 is YNFKEQ in the germline V gene. This CDR3 is built from 16 residues. V dropped 7 bases and J dropped 7; count of bases not matched to a gene: 10. In DNA, the CDR3 is TGTGCCAGCACCCTTAGGGGGACTAGCGGGGTTAATGAGCAGTTCTTC. It codes for CASTLRGTSGVNEQFF.

This clone was recorded only once. The V and J genes are TRBV2 and TRBJ2-7; a weak D match, TRBD1 (5 bases). V shed 5 bases and J shed 4 bases, with 9 bases lying between them. The CDR3 loop spans 12 amino acids. Germline values: CDR1 SNHLY, CDR2 FYNNEI. CDR3 sequence reads: CASSTGTYEQYF. CDR3 sequence (DNA): TGTGCCAGCAGTACAGGAACTTACGAGCAGTACTTC.

The J gene is TRBJ1-4, the V gene TRBV11-2; D not resolved. Trimming shortened V by 2 bases and J by 8 bases, and 6 bases separated the two germline ends. Germline V gene sequence: CDR1 SGHAT, CDR2 FQNNGV. There are 12 residues in the CDR3. CDR3 region: CASSLSGEKLFF. The CDR3 bases are TGTGCCAGCAGCTTATCGGGAGAAAAACTGTTTTTT.

The V call is TRBV6-5, the J call TRBJ2-5; 10 bases map to TRBD1. After removal of 7 bases from V and 5 bases from J, the junction contained 4 bases not matched to a gene. The CDR3 is made up of 13 amino acids. Germline V gene sequence: CDR1 MNHEY, CDR2 SVGAGI. The CDR3 DNA sequence: TGTGCCAGCATGAGGGACAGGGGCGAGACCCAGTACTTC. Its protein product is CASMRDRGETQYF.